The 20 T cell receptor beta chains reported below all come from one sample, sequenced in a study of circulating tumor DNA in untreated peripheral T-cell lymphoma. Sequencing used immunoSEQ multiplex PCR; TCRdb keeps in-frame clones, though not all of them. The data show around 10,000 clones, around 74% seen once. The sample consisted of tumor tissue. All receptors come from a human donor with peripheral T-cell lymphoma.

This chain joins TRBV28 and TRBJ1-1; 7 bases fit TRBD1. Germline CDR1 reads MDHEN; CDR2 reads SYDVKM. The V segment lost 5 bases and the J segment 2 bases; nucleotides outside the gene matches: 8. CDR3 length: 15 amino acids. This CDR3 reads CASSLTGQRNTEAFF. The CDR3 DNA is TGTGCCAGCAGTCTTACGGGACAGCGAAACACTGAAGCTTTCTTT.

V usage is TRBV11-3 and J usage is TRBJ2-1; 9 bases map to TRBD2. The CDR3 sequence is 16 residues long. Germline V gene sequence: CDR1 SGHNT, CDR2 YENEEA. V shed 5 bases, J shed 2 bases, and the junction held 7 bases outside the gene matches. The CDR3 nucleotides read TGTGCCAGCAGCCAGGGCGGGACTAGCCCCTACAATGAGCAGTTCTTC. This gives the protein CASSQGGTSPYNEQFF. The full variable domain, completed using reference TRBV11-3 and TRBJ2-1, is EAGVVQSPRYKIIEKKQPVAFWCNPISGHNTLYWYLQNLGQGPELLIRYENEEAVDDSQLPKDRFSAERLKGVDSTLKIQPAELGDSAVYLCASSQGGTSPYNEQFFGPGTRLTVL.

J is TRBJ1-1 and V is TRBV18; D remains unclear. The germline CDR1 and CDR2 sequences are KGHSH and LQKENI. Trimming took 6 bases from V and 7 from J, leaving 18 bases between them. The CDR3 is made up of 14 amino acids. The CDR3 nucleotides read TGTGCCAGCTCGAGGGCGGCCCACCTTAATGAAGCTTTCTTT. Translated: CASSRAAHLNEAFF.

The chain recombines TRBV15 with TRBJ1-5, with D unresolved. Germline CDR1 and CDR2: LNHNV and YYDKDF (reference sequence). Trimming removed 0 bases from V and 1 base from J, with 13 bases in between. The CDR3 contains 17 residues. This chain's CDR3 is CATSRESWGGSNQPQHF. CDR3 nucleotide sequence: TGTGCCACCAGCAGAGAATCGTGGGGAGGAAGCAATCAGCCCCAGCATTTT. The variable domain in full, with the rest retrieved from reference TRBV15 and TRBJ1-5, is DAMVIQNPRYQVTQFGKPVTLSCSQTLNHNVMYWYQQKSSQAPKLLFHYYDKDFNNEADTPDNFQSRRPNTSFCFLDIRSPGLGDTAMYLCATSRESWGGSNQPQHFGDGTRLSIL.

This rearrangement joins TRBV7-6 to TRBJ2-1; D call uncertain. The CDR3 is 14 amino acids. The V end lost 0 bases, the J end lost 5 bases, and 8 bases lay between the germline ends. CDR1 SGHVS and CDR2 FNYEAQ come from the germline V gene. The CDR3 region is CASSLARANNEQFF. The CDR3 DNA reads as TGTGCCAGCAGCTTAGCACGTGCTAACAATGAGCAGTTCTTC.

This clone has a single count. This chain joins TRBV12-5 and TRBJ2-1; D is unresolved. The CDR3 totals 12 residues. Trimming took off 6 bases at V and 4 bases at J, with 7 bases between the two ends. Germline CDR1 reads LGHNT; CDR2 reads FRNRAP. CDR3 region: CASGWGYNEQFF. The DNA of the CDR3 is TGTGCTAGTGGCTGGGGATACAATGAGCAGTTCTTC.

The chain recombines TRBV1 with TRBJ1-2; the table's D call, TRBD1, has no DNA check behind it. TRBV1 is given as a pseudogene. This CDR3 spans 16 amino acids. The CDR3 here is CASSQDNEQPNYGYTF. The CDR3 DNA follows: TGCGCCAGCAGCCAAGATAATGAACAGCCAAACTATGGCTACACCTTC.

V and J are TRBV10-2 and TRBJ2-1; 7 bases match TRBD2. The CDR3 is 15 amino acids. Trimming took 6 bases from V and 3 from J; bases not matched to a gene: 8. CDR1 is WSHSY and CDR2 is SAAADI in the germline V gene. The CDR3, as DNA: TGCGCCAGCAGCTCCGGACTAGGCGTCTACAATGAGCAGTTCTTC. This translates into CASSSGLGVYNEQFF.

This chain joins TRBV11-3 and TRBJ2-2; the match to TRBD2 covers 8 bases. This CDR3 spans 15 amino acids. The germline V gene has CDR1 SGHNT and CDR2 YENEEA. J lost 6 bases, V lost 0 bases, and 3 bases had no gene match. CDR3 nucleotides: TGTGCCAGCAGCTTAGAGCGGGGGGCGGCCGGGGAGCTGTTTTTT. It encodes CASSLERGAAGELFF.

This chain uses TRBV19 with TRBJ1-2, with TRBD1 as a possible D gene (6 bases). V shed 8 bases and J shed 3 bases, with 16 bases lying between them. The CDR3 length is 14 residues. Germline assignment: CDR1 LNHDA and CDR2 SQIVND (reference sequence). The CDR3 region is CASRQQGRDYGYTF. CDR3 DNA: TGTGCCAGTCGTCAACAGGGAAGGGACTATGGCTACACCTTC.

The chain employs TRBV7-5 and TRBJ1-2; TRBD1 is the table's D call, not checked against the DNA. TRBV7-5 is listed as a pseudogene. This CDR3 has 14 amino acids. CDR3 protein: CASSSGTGVNGYTF. The CDR3 DNA sequence: TGTGCCAGCAGCTCGGGGACAGGGGTGAATGGCTACACCTTC.

CDR3 region: CASTLPGVTNYGYTF. For the CDR3, the DNA is TGTGCCAGCACCCTCCCGGGCGTCACTAACTATGGCTACACCTTC. The V call is TRBV28, the J call TRBJ1-2; D ambiguous. Trimming stripped 7 bases from V and 0 bases from J, with 15 bases between. The CDR3 is 15 amino acids. Germline V CDR1 and CDR2: MDHEN, SYDVKM.

Details on this clone: One junction end does not reproduce the germline sequence, and a read error may be involved. V gene TRBV19 combines with J gene TRBJ2-7, with TRBD2 matching over 12 bases. This CDR3 is built from 15 residues. Germline CDR1 LNHDA, CDR2 SQIVND (reference sequence). CDR3 residues: CASSMTSGGSYEQYF. CDR3 coding DNA: TGTGCCAGTAGTATGACTAGCGGGGGCTCCTACGAACAGTACTTC.

The chain carries TRBV10-1 and TRBJ2-1; D gene uncertain. Germline V lookup: CDR1 WNHNN, CDR2 SYGVQD (reference sequence). V was cut by 4 bases and J by 5 bases, with 12 bases left in between. CDR3 length equals 14 residues. CDR3 DNA: TGCGCCAGCAGTGTTGGGCAGATGGACAATGAGCAGTTCTTC. Protein product: CASSVGQMDNEQFF.

Concerning this clone: One end of the junction fails to match germline, which may point to a read error. The V call is TRBV6-8, the J call TRBJ2-1; no definite D call. In germline, CDR1 is MNHGY, CDR2 SAAAGT. This CDR3 comprises 15 residues. CDR3 amino acids: CAISGAAAPYNEQFF. The CDR3 region has the DNA TGTGCCATCAGTGGCGCGGCCGCCCCCTACAATGAGCAGTTCTTC.

V usage is TRBV6-8 and J usage is TRBJ1-6; D not certain. Trimming removed 0 bases from V and 13 bases from J, with 16 bases in between. This CDR3 is 15 amino acids long. CDR1 is MNHGY, CDR2 SAAAGT, per germline. This CDR3 is CASSYSNPTVSPLHF. The CDR3 nucleotides read TGTGCCAGCAGTTACTCGAATCCAACCGTTTCTCCCCTCCACTTT.

The V gene is TRBV11-3, the J gene TRBJ1-1; D not certain. The V gene lost 1 base and the J gene lost 0 bases, with 9 bases spanning the gap. The CDR3 runs to 15 residues. Germline V gene data show CDR1 as SGHNT and CDR2 as YENEEA. In DNA, the CDR3 is TGTGCCAGCAGCTTAGGATTTGACCTGAACACTGAAGCTTTCTTT. Its protein is CASSLGFDLNTEAFF.

This clone came up a few times. The CDR3: CASSYQRTGEEKLFF. CDR3 nucleotides: TGTGCCAGCAGTTACCAAAGGACAGGGGAGGAAAAACTGTTTTTT. The chain combines TRBV6-8 with TRBJ1-4, with 9 bases identical to TRBD1. The CDR3 length is 15 residues. Looked up from germline, CDR1 is MNHGY and CDR2 is SAAAGT. V gave up 2 bases and J gave up 8 bases; unmatched junction bases: 6.

The chain links TRBV28 to TRBJ1-4; TRBD1 aligns across 7 bases. CDR3 length equals 15 residues. V trimming: 6 bases; J trimming: 4 bases; junction bases outside the gene matches: 8. Looked up from germline, CDR1 is MDHEN and CDR2 is SYDVKM. For the CDR3, the DNA is TGTGCCAGCAGCGCCGGACAGGATTATAATGAAAAACTGTTTTTT. Protein: CASSAGQDYNEKLFF.

This clone has only a few counts. V gene TRBV6-8 combines with J gene TRBJ2-6; D not resolved. From germline, CDR1 is MNHGY and CDR2 SAAAGT. CDR3 length: 13 amino acids. V dropped 10 bases and J dropped 0 bases, with 7 bases sitting between them. The CDR3 coding sequence is TGTGCCACCGATAGCTCTGGGGCCAACGTCCTGACTTTC. Its protein product is CATDSSGANVLTF.